This TCR beta chain was sequenced for a study of blood T cell repertoires in COVID-19. The wider study: Samples came from the United States, Italy and Spain, spanning acute and convalescent COVID-19.

The table came from immunoSEQ multiplex PCR; TCRdb's copy has only in-frame clones and leaves some out. Of 200,000 to 250,000 clones in the sample, 82% were seen once. This clone was recorded a few times. Patients in Seattle were enrolled during active infection, then followed longitudinally. Trimming at V came to 3 bases and at J to 8 bases, leaving 20 bases not matched to a gene. Germline values: CDR1 SEHNR, CDR2 FQNEAQ (reference sequence). The CDR3 has 19 residues. The clonotype was recovered from a woman older than 75 with COVID-19, enrolled during active disease. The chain is built from TRBV7-9 and TRBJ1-4, with TRBD1 identical over 8 bases. Sequencing was carried out using peripheral blood. CDR3 sequence (DNA): TGTGCCAGCAGCTTGGGATTGGGGTATCGACAGGGGATTTCGGAAAAACTGTTTTTT. This gives the protein CASSLGLGYRQGISEKLFF.